These 15 T cell receptor beta chains were sequenced from one sample in a study of regulatory T cells in long-lasting Graves disease. Arm-PCR with iRepertoire HTBI primers amplified the CDR3 regions for these TCR beta libraries. TCRdb processed the multiplex PCR reads anew with MiXCR; each CDR3 protein has one entry. The sample lists 500,000 to 800,000 distinct CDR3 sequences; 30% were seen once. Time point: persistent/refractory GD, antithyroid drugs over 5 years with positive TRAb. PBMCs provided the RNA from which the TCR library was made. The sample here was peripheral blood mononuclear cells (PBMCs), taken when the disease was refractory, from a patient treated with antithyroid drugs. The receptors shown here come from a female donor with Graves disease.

Many counts were recorded for this clonotype. This chain joins TRBV11-2 and TRBJ1-1, with TRBD1 as a possible D gene (6 bases). Germline V gene sequence: CDR1 SGHAT, CDR2 FQNNGV. Trimming left V 6 bases short and J 7 bases short, with 18 bases between. The CDR3 length is 14 residues. This CDR3 is CASRDTGMENEAFF. CDR3 DNA sequence: TGTGCCAGCAGGGACACAGGGATGGAAAATGAAGCTTTCTTT.

The chain combines TRBV5-1 with TRBJ2-7; 8 bases match TRBD2. V lost 1 base and J lost 2; bases outside the gene matches: 8. CDR1 is SGHRS, CDR2 YFSETQ, per germline. The CDR3 is 16 residues long. The CDR3 coding sequence is TGCGCCAGCAGCTTGTTTGAGGTAGCGGGAACCTACGAGCAGTACTTC. It specifies CASSLFEVAGTYEQYF.

This clonotype has only a few counts. The CDR3 loop is CASSVSRAADLGPLHF. CDR3 sequence (DNA): TGTGCCAGCAGCGTGTCCCGCGCGGCAGATTTGGGACCCCTCCACTTT. The J gene is TRBJ1-6, the V gene TRBV9; D uncertain. The germline V and J ends were trimmed by 2 bases and 12 bases, with 21 bases remaining between them. This CDR3 spans 16 amino acids. Per the germline V gene, CDR1 is SGDLS and CDR2 is YYNGEE. Complete variable domain (other parts from reference TRBV9 and TRBJ1-6): DSGVTQTPKHLITATGQRVTLRCSPRSGDLSVYWYQQSLDQGLQFLIQYYNGEERAKGNILERFSAQQFPDLHSELNLSSLELGDSALYFCASSVSRAADLGPLHFGNGTRLTVT.

The rearrangement uses TRBV24-1 and TRBJ2-1; 8 bases fit TRBD2. CDR1 KGHDR and CDR2 SFDVKD come from the germline V gene. The CDR3 totals 15 residues. The ends lost 5 bases at V and 4 bases at J; junction bases unmatched: 6. The CDR3 DNA follows: TGTGCCACCAGTGGAGAAGCGGGAGAATACAATGAGCAGTTCTTC. Translation gives CATSGEAGEYNEQFF.

This clonotype is a singleton in its sample. The V and J genes are TRBV20-1 and TRBJ2-2; no definite D call. The V and J ends lost 1 base and 7 bases respectively, with 10 bases between them. This CDR3 contains 13 residues. Germline assignment: CDR1 DFQATT and CDR2 SNEGSKA (reference sequence). CDR3 coding DNA: TGCAGTGCTAGAGCACAGTTAGGCGGGGAGCTGTTTTTT. This gives the protein CSARAQLGGELFF.

This clonotype has more than one count but fewer than ten. The J gene is TRBJ1-1, the V gene TRBV11-2; possibly TRBD1 for D (5 bases). Germline values: CDR1 SGHAT, CDR2 FQNNGV. V was clipped by 8 bases and J by 11 bases, with 21 bases between them. The CDR3 is made up of 13 amino acids. The CDR3 DNA reads as TGTGCCAGCGGGATGGGCAGGCAAGCAGGGGCTTTCTTT. Its translation is CASGMGRQAGAFF. The complete variable domain, with remaining parts taken from reference TRBV11-2 and TRBJ1-1, reads EAGVAQSPRYKIIEKRQSVAFWCNPISGHATLYWYQQILGQGPKLLIQFQNNGVVDDSQLPKDRFSAERLKGVDSTLKIQPAKLEDSAVYLCASGMGRQAGAFFGQGTRLTVV.

The chain links TRBV7-9 to TRBJ2-7; 9 nucleotides align to TRBD1. CDR3 length: 15 residues. The V gene's germline CDR1 is SEHNR and CDR2 FQNEAQ (reference sequence). With 6 bases clipped from V and 5 bases from J, the junction kept 11 bases outside the gene matches. The CDR3 coding sequence is TGTGCCAGCAGTTGGAGGACAGGGGTAGTCCACGAGCAGTACTTC. Encoded protein: CASSWRTGVVHEQYF.

The chain has TRBV7-3 and TRBJ2-7; TRBD2 might be the D (6 bases). The CDR3 runs 20 residues. Trimming took off 2 bases at V and 3 bases at J, with 29 bases between the two ends. From germline, CDR1 is SGHTA and CDR2 FQGTGA. The CDR3 region has the DNA TGTGCCAGCAGCTTAGTTGGAAGGGACTTATTATTAAACGGTTTCTACGAGCAGTACTTC. It yields the protein CASSLVGRDLLLNGFYEQYF.

The chain recombines TRBV7-9 with TRBJ1-2, with unresolved D. The CDR3 sequence is 15 residues long. Germline-derived CDR1 and CDR2 are SEHNR and FQNEAQ (reference sequence). V dropped 5 bases and J dropped 7 bases, with 20 bases sitting between them. CDR3 coding DNA: TGTGCCAGCAGCCCCCTCGGCCGGACGTATGGTGGCTACACCTTC. This gives the protein CASSPLGRTYGGYTF.

Comments on this clonotype: A junction boundary mismatches the germline segment, possibly from a read error. The V gene is TRBV30, the J gene TRBJ2-5, with a weak D call TRBD1 (6 bases). Looked up from germline, CDR1 is GTSNPN and CDR2 is SVGIG (reference sequence). The CDR3 spans 12 residues. The CDR3 is CAWSDRVQTQHF. The CDR3 DNA follows: TGTGCCTGGAGTGACAGGGTTCAGACCCAGCACTTC. Variable domain in full (rest from reference TRBV30 and TRBJ2-5): SQTIHQWPATLVQPVGSPLSLECTVEGTSNPNLYWYRQAAGRGLQLLFYSVGIGQISSEVPQNLSASRPQDRQFILSSKKLLLSDSGFYLCAWSDRVQTQHFGPGTRLLVL.

The rearrangement uses TRBV30 and TRBJ1-2, with TRBD1 as a possible D gene (6 bases). The CDR3 contains 14 residues. Germline lookup yields CDR1 GTSNPN and CDR2 SVGIG (reference sequence). Trimming cost V 3 bases and J 1 base, with 12 bases left between them. The CDR3 sequence is CAWRGQGNNYGYTF. CDR3 sequence (DNA): TGTGCCTGGAGGGGGCAGGGGAATAACTATGGCTACACCTTC.

This clonotype occurred many times. This rearrangement joins TRBV28 to TRBJ1-4, with TRBD1 matching 8 bases. CDR1 is MDHEN and CDR2 is SYDVKM in the germline V gene. This CDR3 is built from 15 residues. The V gene end was trimmed by 5 bases and the J gene end by 5 bases; junction bases not matched to a gene: 7. The DNA for the CDR3 is TGTGCCAGCAGTACCCGGGACAGGAGAAATGAAAAACTGTTTTTT. Its translation: CASSTRDRRNEKLFF.

The chain uses TRBV29-1 and TRBJ2-5, with TRBD2 identical over 10 bases. V lost 0 bases and J lost 7; bases outside the gene matches: 5. Germline V gene lookup returns CDR1 SQVTM and CDR2 ANQGSEA. The CDR3 is 14 residues long. The chain's CDR3 is CSVEDRTSGGTQYF. CDR3 nucleotide sequence: TGCAGCGTTGAAGATAGGACTAGCGGAGGGACCCAGTACTTC.

This chain connects TRBV20-1 to TRBJ2-2; D is perhaps TRBD2 (5 bases). CDR3 length: 16 amino acids. Germline V gene lookup returns CDR1 DFQATT and CDR2 SNEGSKA (reference sequence). V was shortened by 0 bases and J by 6 bases, with 17 bases between the two germline ends. Here the CDR3 reads CSARDGSGIRSGELFF. As DNA, the CDR3 is TGCAGTGCTAGAGATGGATCGGGGATCAGGTCCGGGGAGCTGTTTTTT.

Only a few counts were recorded for this clonotype. The CDR3 bases are TGTGCCAGCAGCTTGGTGCAGGGGTTGGGCGAAAAACTGTTTTTT. Translated: CASSLVQGLGEKLFF. The chain recombines TRBV7-9 with TRBJ1-4, with TRBD1 as a possible D gene (6 bases). The CDR3 is made up of 15 amino acids. From germline, CDR1 is SEHNR and CDR2 FQNEAQ (reference sequence). With 3 bases removed from V and 8 bases from J, the gap between germline ends came to 16 bases.